Each of the 24 T cell receptor beta chains below was sequenced from the same sample in a study of T cell responses to AZD1222 COVID-19 vaccine. The assay was immunoSEQ multiplex PCR, and TCRdb's table has in-frame clones only and misses some. The sample carries around 200,000 clones, approximately 91% recorded once. Specimen: peripheral blood, collected on day 0 of AZD1222 vaccination. All receptors derive from an adult in good health.

This clone was counted only a few times. This chain links TRBV18 with TRBJ2-1; 7 nucleotides match TRBD2. This CDR3 has 13 amino acids. The V gene's germline CDR1 is KGHSH and CDR2 LQKENI. Trimming at V came to 2 bases and at J to 10 bases, leaving 5 bases not matched to a gene. The CDR3 bases are TGTGCCAGCTCACCAGGGACTAATAGAGAGCAGTTCTTC. It encodes CASSPGTNREQFF.

The rearrangement uses TRBV7-2 and TRBJ1-2, with 9 bases that match TRBD1. There are 15 residues in the CDR3. V shed 6 bases and J 5 bases; nucleotides not matched to a gene: 10. Germline CDR1 is SGHTA and CDR2 is FQGNSA. CDR3 residues: CASRGWDRDGYGYTF. The CDR3 DNA reads as TGTGCCAGCAGGGGATGGGACAGGGACGGTTATGGCTACACCTTC. Based on the CDR3 plus reference TRBV7-2 and TRBJ1-2, the full variable domain is GAGVSQSPSNKVTEKGKDVELRCDPISGHTALYWYRQSLGQGLEFLIYFQGNSAPDKSGLPSDRFSAERTGGSVSTLTIQRTQQEDSAVYLCASRGWDRDGYGYTFGSGTRLTVV.

The rearrangement joins TRBV5-6 to TRBJ1-2, with a weak D call TRBD1 (5 bases). Per the germline V gene, CDR1 is SGHDT and CDR2 is YYEEEE. Trimming took 2 bases from V and 4 from J, leaving 12 bases between them. The CDR3 spans 14 residues. The CDR3 DNA is TGTGCCAGCAGCTTTGAATCAGGGTCCTATGGCTACACCTTC. It codes for CASSFESGSYGYTF. The whole variable domain, filled in from reference TRBV5-6 and TRBJ1-2, reads DAGVTQSPTHLIKTRGQQVTLRCSPKSGHDTVSWYQQALGQGPQFIFQYYEEEERQRGNFPDRFSGHQFPNYSSELNVNALLLGDSALYLCASSFESGSYGYTFGSGTRLTVV.

This chain's CDR3 is CASTKTIGQGVAAGYTF. The DNA for the CDR3 is TGTGCCAGCACCAAGACTATTGGACAGGGGGTTGCCGCTGGCTACACCTTC. This chain links TRBV7-9 with TRBJ1-2; 10 bases line up with TRBD1. The J segment lost 7 bases and the V segment lost 7 bases, leaving 18 bases of the junction unmatched. The CDR3 consists of 17 residues. Germline CDR1 and CDR2: SEHNR and FQNEAQ (reference sequence). Filled out from reference TRBV7-9 and TRBJ1-2, the complete variable domain reads DTGVSQNPRHKITKRGQNVTFRCDPISEHNRLYWYRQTLGQGPEFLTYFQNEAQLEKSRLLSDRFSAERPKGSFSTLEIQRTEQGDSAMYLCASTKTIGQGVAAGYTFGSGTRLTVV.

The chain has TRBV5-1 and TRBJ2-3, with D unclear. CDR1 is SGHRS, CDR2 YFSETQ, per germline. This CDR3 has 14 residues. Between the trimmed V and J ends, which lost 6 bases and 1 base, there was a span of 12 bases. For the CDR3, the DNA is TGCGCCAGCAAGCTTGGGGTAGGCACAGATACGCAGTATTTT. Amino acid sequence: CASKLGVGTDTQYF.

The chain uses TRBV5-6 and TRBJ1-4; weak D call: TRBD1 (5 bases). CDR3 size: 12 residues. Germline-derived CDR1 and CDR2 are SGHDT and YYEEEE. Trimming removed 0 bases at V and 11 bases at J, with 8 bases between. In nucleotides, the CDR3 is TGTGCCAGCAGCTTGGGACAGTCCAAACTGTTTTTT. It encodes CASSLGQSKLFF. The variable domain in full, with the rest retrieved from reference TRBV5-6 and TRBJ1-4, is DAGVTQSPTHLIKTRGQQVTLRCSPKSGHDTVSWYQQALGQGPQFIFQYYEEEERQRGNFPDRFSGHQFPNYSSELNVNALLLGDSALYLCASSLGQSKLFFGSGTQLSVL.

The chain employs TRBV10-3 and TRBJ1-2; D gene uncertain. Trimming removed 8 bases from V and 8 bases from J, with 18 bases in between. The CDR3 spans 13 residues. Germline lookup yields CDR1 ENHRY and CDR2 SYGVKD. CDR3 sequence: CAIRGLAAMGYTF. CDR3 sequence (DNA): TGTGCCATCCGGGGTTTGGCCGCGATGGGCTACACCTTC.

The chain recombines TRBV7-9 with TRBJ2-1; D call uncertain. Between the trimmed V and J ends, which lost 2 bases and 1 base, there was a span of 6 bases. Germline CDR1 SEHNR, CDR2 FQNEAQ (reference sequence). The CDR3 is 14 amino acids. The CDR3 DNA reads TGTGCCAGCAGCTTACTCCGATCCTACAATGAGCAGTTCTTC. Translated, it gives CASSLLRSYNEQFF.

The sample holds one count of this clone. V usage is TRBV28 and J usage is TRBJ1-1; D is unresolved. CDR1 and CDR2 (germline): MDHEN, SYDVKM. This CDR3 region has 12 residues. Trimming pared 6 bases from V and 0 bases from J, leaving 5 bases between. The DNA for the CDR3 is TGTGCCAGCAGCAACCTGAACACTGAAGCTTTCTTT. It codes for CASSNLNTEAFF.

The chain has TRBV5-1 and TRBJ2-5; tentative D call: TRBD1 (5 bases). Per germline, CDR1 SGHRS and CDR2 YFSETQ. The V end lost 2 bases, the J end lost 6 bases, and 14 bases lay between the germline ends. The CDR3 runs 14 residues. CDR3 DNA: TGCGCCAGCAGCTTTGGCGGCCGACAGCAGACCCAGTACTTC. It is translated as CASSFGGRQQTQYF.

V is TRBV15 and J is TRBJ2-3, with TRBD2 identical over 8 bases. Per the germline V gene, CDR1 is LNHNV and CDR2 is YYDKDF (reference sequence). This CDR3 region has 18 residues. Germline trimming cut 2 bases from V and 5 bases from J; bases unmatched to any gene: 15. The CDR3 coding sequence is TGTGCCACCAGCAGACGTGGTGATAAGACTAGCGCTTTAGATACGCAGTATTTT. It translates to CATSRRGDKTSALDTQYF. The entire variable domain, with the rest obtained from reference TRBV15 and TRBJ2-3, is as follows: DAMVIQNPRYQVTQFGKPVTLSCSQTLNHNVMYWYQQKSSQAPKLLFHYYDKDFNNEADTPDNFQSRRPNTSFCFLDIRSPGLGDTAMYLCATSRRGDKTSALDTQYFGPGTRLTVL.

The chain combines TRBV5-4 with TRBJ2-5; the match to TRBD2 covers 7 bases. Germline V gene sequence: CDR1 SGHNT, CDR2 YYREEE (reference sequence). The length of the CDR3 is 15 residues. The V gene end was trimmed by 5 bases and the J gene end by 2 bases; junction bases not matched to a gene: 9. The CDR3 region is CASRRGVAGQETQYF. The CDR3 DNA reads TGTGCCAGCAGACGAGGGGTAGCGGGTCAAGAGACCCAGTACTTC. Based on the CDR3 plus reference TRBV5-4 and TRBJ2-5, the full variable domain is ETGVTQSPTHLIKTRGQQVTLRCSSQSGHNTVSWYQQALGQGPQFIFQYYREEENGRGNFPPRFSGLQFPNYSSELNVNALELDDSALYLCASRRGVAGQETQYFGPGTRLLVL.

J is TRBJ1-2 and V is TRBV5-1; 7 bases line up with TRBD1. CDR1 and CDR2 (germline): SGHRS, YFSETQ. V lost 4 bases and J lost 4; bases outside the gene matches: 4. The length of the CDR3 is 13 residues. CDR3 sequence: CASSQWDSYGYTF. CDR3 nucleotides: TGCGCCAGCAGCCAGTGGGACAGCTATGGCTACACCTTC.

This clone was seen a few times. This sequence joins TRBV2 and TRBJ1-5; D uncertain. Deletions cut 6 bases from V and 3 bases from J, with 9 bases between. This CDR3 region has 13 residues. Germline CDR1 is SNHLY and CDR2 is FYNNEI. The CDR3 DNA sequence: TGTGCCAGCAGACCCGACCTCAATCAGCCCCAGCATTTT. This encodes CASRPDLNQPQHF.

In its sample, this clone was seen a few times. The CDR3 sequence is CASRTTGGKAGANVLTF. The CDR3 DNA follows: TGTGCCAGCAGAACGACAGGGGGCAAGGCTGGGGCCAACGTCCTGACTTTC. This chain connects TRBV27 to TRBJ2-6; 10 positions match TRBD1. CDR3 length equals 17 residues. The germline V gene encodes CDR1 MNHEY and CDR2 SMNVEV (reference sequence). V lost 6 bases and J lost 2; bases outside the gene matches: 7.

This clone has just one count. The chain employs TRBV5-1 and TRBJ1-2, with a weak D call TRBD1 (5 bases). The CDR3 has 15 amino acids. V gave up 1 base and J gave up 2 bases, with 12 bases separating them. Per the germline V gene, CDR1 is SGHRS and CDR2 is YFSETQ. CDR3 region: CASSLKEKGNYGYTF. DNA for the CDR3: TGCGCCAGCAGCTTGAAGGAAAAGGGGAACTATGGCTACACCTTC.

This clone came up once. J is TRBJ2-7 and V is TRBV7-8; TRBD1 matches at 7 bases. V was clipped by 3 bases and J by 1 base; unmatched bases: 12. The CDR3 runs 17 residues. Germline CDR1 reads SGHVS; CDR2 reads FQNEAQ. CDR3 in DNA: TGTGCCAGCAGCTTGAACAGACAGGGTATTCGGTCCTACGAGCAGTACTTC. Translating it yields CASSLNRQGIRSYEQYF.

The chain recombines TRBV5-1 with TRBJ2-3, with 16 bases matching TRBD2. The CDR3 sequence is 18 residues long. J gave up 3 bases and V 3 bases, and 7 bases lay outside the gene matches. Germline V gives CDR1 SGHRS, CDR2 YFSETQ. The CDR3 DNA reads TGCGCCAGCAGCTCGGGACTAGCGGGAGGGCGTGAGACAGATACGCAGTATTTT. Amino acids: CASSSGLAGGRETDTQYF. Full variable domain (missing parts from reference TRBV5-1 and TRBJ2-3): KAGVTQTPRYLIKTRGQQVTLSCSPISGHRSVSWYQQTPGQGLQFLFEYFSETQRNKGNFPGRFSGRQFSNSRSEMNVSTLELGDSALYLCASSSGLAGGRETDTQYFGPGTRLTVL.

The V call is TRBV12-3 or TRBV12-4, the J call TRBJ2-3; D is uncertain. V shed 7 bases and J shed 10 bases, with 9 bases lying between them. The CDR3 is 10 amino acids. CDR3 sequence: CASTPYPQYF. In DNA, the CDR3 is TGTGCCAGCACTCCGTATCCGCAGTATTTT.

The rearrangement links TRBV7-2 to TRBJ1-2, with TRBD1 as a possible D gene (5 bases). The CDR3 has 15 amino acids. Trimming cost V 1 base and J 5 bases, with 14 bases left between them. Germline values: CDR1 SGHTA, CDR2 FQGNSA. The CDR3: CASSLGGGEDYGYTF. The CDR3, as DNA: TGTGCCAGCAGCTTAGGTGGGGGGGAAGATTATGGCTACACCTTC.

The chain recombines TRBV28 with TRBJ2-7, with D possibly being TRBD1 (6 bases). V shed 3 bases and J shed 1 base, with 13 bases lying between them. CDR1 and CDR2 (germline): MDHEN, SYDVKM. CDR3 length: 15 amino acids. The CDR3 coding sequence is TGTGCCAGCAGTTTTAGGACAGAGATATCCTACGAGCAGTACTTC. This gives the protein CASSFRTEISYEQYF.

The CDR3, as DNA: TGTGCCAGCATACGGACAGCCTACGAGCAGTACTTC. Translating it yields CASIRTAYEQYF. The V call is TRBV6-5, the J call TRBJ2-7, with D perhaps TRBD1 (6 bases). The CDR3 is made up of 12 amino acids. V was pared by 7 bases and J by 2 bases, with 9 bases between. The germline gives CDR1 MNHEY, CDR2 SVGAGI.

V is TRBV7-9 and J is TRBJ2-2, with D uncertain. The germline V and J ends were trimmed by 4 bases and 0 bases, with 9 bases remaining between them. CDR3 length equals 15 residues. Germline V CDR1 and CDR2: SEHNR, FQNEAQ (reference sequence). CDR3 protein: CASSSLITNTGELFF. CDR3 bases: TGTGCCAGCAGCTCGCTGATAACGAACACCGGGGAGCTGTTTTTT.

V gene TRBV7-2 combines with J gene TRBJ2-7; D is ambiguous. This CDR3 region has 14 residues. V gave up 3 bases and J gave up 0 bases, with 9 bases separating them. Germline CDR1 reads SGHTA; CDR2 reads FQGNSA. The CDR3, as DNA: TGTGCCAGCAGCTTCGATTCGAGCTCCTACGAGCAGTACTTC. Translating it yields CASSFDSSSYEQYF.